The sequence of this TCR beta chain was determined in a study of blood T cell repertoires in COVID-19. Study-level information: Samples taken during acute and convalescent COVID-19 were collected in the United States, Italy and Spain. The cDNA or gDNA used as material had been derived from T cells, B-cell-depleted T cells, or PBMCs.

Adults between about 18 and 89 years of age took part from more than 20 US areas. Self-reported history from a screening survey and questionnaire set each donor's cohort. This CDR3 is built from 15 residues. With 3 bases removed from V and 3 bases from J, the gap between germline ends came to 15 bases. CDR1 and CDR2 from the germline V gene are SGHNT and YYREEE (reference sequence). Measured with immunoSEQ multiplex PCR; TCRdb has only the in-frame clones, and not every one. The sample yields some 340,000 clones, around nine tenths seen once. This clonotype was sampled from a woman aged 25 to 39 who had been exposed to COVID-19. This rearrangement joins TRBV5-4 to TRBJ1-1; weak D call: TRBD1 (6 bases). The material sequenced was PBMCs or T cells enriched from blood (not recorded which). The CDR3 DNA reads TGTGCCAGCAGCTCCTTTACAGGGATGGACACTGAAGCTTTCTTT. As protein: CASSSFTGMDTEAFF.